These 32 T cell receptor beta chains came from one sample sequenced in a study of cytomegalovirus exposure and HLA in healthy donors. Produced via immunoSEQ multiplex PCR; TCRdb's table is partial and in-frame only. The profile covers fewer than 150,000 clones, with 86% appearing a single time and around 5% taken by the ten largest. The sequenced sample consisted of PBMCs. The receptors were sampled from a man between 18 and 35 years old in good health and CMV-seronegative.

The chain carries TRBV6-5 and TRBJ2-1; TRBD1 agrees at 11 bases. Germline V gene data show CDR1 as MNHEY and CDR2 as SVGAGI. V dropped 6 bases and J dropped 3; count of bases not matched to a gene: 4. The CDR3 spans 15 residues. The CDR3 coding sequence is TGTGCCAGCAGCCCCGGGACAGGGGGCTACAATGAGCAGTTCTTC. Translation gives CASSPGTGGYNEQFF.

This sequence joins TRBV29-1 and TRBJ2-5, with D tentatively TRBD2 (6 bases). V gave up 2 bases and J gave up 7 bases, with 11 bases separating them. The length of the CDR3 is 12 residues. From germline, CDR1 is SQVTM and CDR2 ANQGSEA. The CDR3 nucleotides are TGCAGCGTTGAACGGGACTCGATGACCCAGTACTTC. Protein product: CSVERDSMTQYF.

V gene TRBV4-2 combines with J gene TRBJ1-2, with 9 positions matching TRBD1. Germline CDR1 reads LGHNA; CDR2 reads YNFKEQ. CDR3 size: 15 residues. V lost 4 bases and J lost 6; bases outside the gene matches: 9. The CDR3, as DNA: TGTGCCAGCAGCCCCCCGGACAGGGGATGGAATGGCTACACCTTC. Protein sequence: CASSPPDRGWNGYTF.

The CDR3 sequence is CASRRDFTDTQYF. CDR3 nucleotide sequence: TGTGCCAGCAGAAGGGACTTCACAGATACGCAGTATTTT. This rearrangement joins TRBV25-1 to TRBJ2-3; D perhaps matches TRBD2 (6 bases). Germline values: CDR1 MGHDK, CDR2 SYGVNS. The CDR3 loop spans 13 amino acids. With 6 bases removed from V and 2 bases from J, the gap between germline ends came to 9 bases.

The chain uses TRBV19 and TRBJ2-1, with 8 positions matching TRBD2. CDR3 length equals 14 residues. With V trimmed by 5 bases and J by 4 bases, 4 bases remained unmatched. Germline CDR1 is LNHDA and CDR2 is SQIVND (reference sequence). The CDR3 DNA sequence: TGTGCCAGTAGTCCGGTAGCGGGGTACAATGAGCAGTTCTTC. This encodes CASSPVAGYNEQFF.

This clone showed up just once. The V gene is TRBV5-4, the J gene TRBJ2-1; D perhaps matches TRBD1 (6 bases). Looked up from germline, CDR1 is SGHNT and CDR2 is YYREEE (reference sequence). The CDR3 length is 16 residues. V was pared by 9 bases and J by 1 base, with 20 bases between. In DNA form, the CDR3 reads TGTGCCACACGGGACACAACCAGGTCATCCTACAATGAGCAGTTCTTC. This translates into CATRDTTRSSYNEQFF. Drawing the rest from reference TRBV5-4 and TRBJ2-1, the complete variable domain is ETGVTQSPTHLIKTRGQQVTLRCSSQSGHNTVSWYQQALGQGPQFIFQYYREEENGRGNFPPRFSGLQFPNYSSELNVNALELDDSALYLCATRDTTRSSYNEQFFGPGTRLTVL.

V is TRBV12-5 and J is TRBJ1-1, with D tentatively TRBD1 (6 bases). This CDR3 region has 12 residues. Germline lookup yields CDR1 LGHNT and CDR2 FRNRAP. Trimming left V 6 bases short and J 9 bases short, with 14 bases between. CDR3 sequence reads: CASGLFGQKAFF. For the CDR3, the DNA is TGTGCTAGTGGCCTTTTTGGACAGAAAGCTTTCTTT.

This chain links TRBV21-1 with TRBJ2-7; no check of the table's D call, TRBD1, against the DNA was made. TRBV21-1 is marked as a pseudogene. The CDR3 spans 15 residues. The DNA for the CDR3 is TGTGCCAGCAGCATGCAAACGGACAGCTCCTACGAGCAGTACTTC. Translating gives CASSMQTDSSYEQYF.

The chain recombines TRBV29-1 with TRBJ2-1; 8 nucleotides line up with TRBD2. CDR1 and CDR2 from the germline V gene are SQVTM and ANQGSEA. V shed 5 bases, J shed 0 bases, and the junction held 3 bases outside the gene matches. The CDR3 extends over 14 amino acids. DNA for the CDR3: TGCAGCGTTCGCGGACTAGCCTCCTACAATGAGCAGTTCTTC. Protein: CSVRGLASYNEQFF.

CDR3 nucleotides: TGCGCCAGCAGCTTGAGAGGGTCGAGCACTGAAGCTTTCTTT. This sequence encodes CASSLRGSSTEAFF. The gene calls are TRBV5-1 and TRBJ1-1; D not resolved. The V end was cut by 1 base, the J end by 4 bases, with 11 bases between. Per germline, CDR1 SGHRS and CDR2 YFSETQ. This CDR3 is built from 14 residues.

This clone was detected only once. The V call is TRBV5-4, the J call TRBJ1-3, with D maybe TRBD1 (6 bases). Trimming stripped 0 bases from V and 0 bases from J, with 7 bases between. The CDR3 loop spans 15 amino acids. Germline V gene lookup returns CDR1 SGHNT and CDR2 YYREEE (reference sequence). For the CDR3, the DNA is TGTGCCAGCAGCTTGGGGACAGCCTCTGGAAACACCATATATTTT. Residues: CASSLGTASGNTIYF.

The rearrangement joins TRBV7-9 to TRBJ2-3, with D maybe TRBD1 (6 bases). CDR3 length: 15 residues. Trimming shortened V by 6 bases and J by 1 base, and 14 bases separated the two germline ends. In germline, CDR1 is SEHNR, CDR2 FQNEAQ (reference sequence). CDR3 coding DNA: TGTGCCAGCAGTAGGGGGTGGCAACGCACAGATACGCAGTATTTT. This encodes CASSRGWQRTDTQYF.

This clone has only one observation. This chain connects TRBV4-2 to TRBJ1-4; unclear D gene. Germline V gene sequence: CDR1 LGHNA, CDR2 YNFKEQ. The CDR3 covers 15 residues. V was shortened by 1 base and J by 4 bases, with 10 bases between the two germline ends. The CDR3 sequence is CASSQGGSYNEKLFF. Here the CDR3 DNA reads TGTGCCAGCAGCCAAGGCGGCAGCTATAATGAAAAACTGTTTTTT.

CDR3 in amino acids: CAWSASLADSYEQYF. In nucleotides, the CDR3 is TGTGCCTGGAGTGCGAGTCTAGCGGACTCCTACGAGCAGTACTTC. The V gene is TRBV30, the J gene TRBJ2-7; 7 nucleotides match TRBD2. CDR3 length: 15 residues. V shed 1 base, J shed 0 bases, and the junction held 6 bases outside the gene matches. Per the germline V gene, CDR1 is GTSNPN and CDR2 is SVGIG (reference sequence).

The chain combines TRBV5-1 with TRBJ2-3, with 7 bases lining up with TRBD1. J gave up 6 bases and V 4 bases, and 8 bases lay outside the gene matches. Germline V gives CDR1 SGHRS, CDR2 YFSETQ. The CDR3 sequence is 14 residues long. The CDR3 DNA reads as TGCGCCAGCAGCGGAGAACAGGGGATCGATACGCAGTATTTT. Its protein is CASSGEQGIDTQYF.

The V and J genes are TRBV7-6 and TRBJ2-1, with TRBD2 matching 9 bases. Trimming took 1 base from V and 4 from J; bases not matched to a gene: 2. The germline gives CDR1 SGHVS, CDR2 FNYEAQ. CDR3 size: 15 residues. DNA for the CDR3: TGTGCCAGCAGCTTAGGGACTAGCGAATACAATGAGCAGTTCTTC. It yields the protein CASSLGTSEYNEQFF.

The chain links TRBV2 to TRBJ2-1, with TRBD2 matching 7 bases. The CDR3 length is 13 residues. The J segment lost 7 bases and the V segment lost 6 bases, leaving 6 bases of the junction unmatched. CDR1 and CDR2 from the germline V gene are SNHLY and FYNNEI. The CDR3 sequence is CASSLWTSNEQFF. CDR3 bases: TGTGCCAGCAGCTTATGGACTAGTAATGAGCAGTTCTTC.

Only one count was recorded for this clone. As DNA, the CDR3 is TGTGCCTGGAGTGTTACTAACTATGGCTACACCTTC. Its protein product is CAWSVTNYGYTF. This sequence joins TRBV30 and TRBJ1-2; D call uncertain. Per germline, CDR1 GTSNPN and CDR2 SVGIG (reference sequence). The CDR3 is 12 residues long. V was cut by 0 bases and J by 0 bases, with 2 bases left in between.

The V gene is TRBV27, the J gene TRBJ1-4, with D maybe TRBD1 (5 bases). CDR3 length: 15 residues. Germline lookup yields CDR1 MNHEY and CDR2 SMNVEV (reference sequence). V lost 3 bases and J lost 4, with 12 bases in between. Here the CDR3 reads CASSFIRQYNEKLFF. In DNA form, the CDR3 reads TGTGCCAGCAGTTTTATCCGACAGTATAATGAAAAACTGTTTTTT.

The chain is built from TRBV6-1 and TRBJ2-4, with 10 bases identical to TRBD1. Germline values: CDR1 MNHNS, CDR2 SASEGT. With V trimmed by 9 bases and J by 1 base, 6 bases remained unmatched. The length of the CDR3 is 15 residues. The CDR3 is CASTTGGLAKNIQYF. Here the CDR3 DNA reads TGTGCCAGTACGACAGGGGGCTTGGCCAAAAACATTCAGTACTTC.

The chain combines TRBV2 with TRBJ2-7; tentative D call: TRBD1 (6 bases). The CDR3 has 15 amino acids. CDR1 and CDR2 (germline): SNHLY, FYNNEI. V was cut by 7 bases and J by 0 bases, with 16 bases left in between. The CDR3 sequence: CASTRQETYSYEQYF. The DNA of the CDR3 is TGTGCCAGCACCCGACAGGAAACTTACTCCTACGAGCAGTACTTC.

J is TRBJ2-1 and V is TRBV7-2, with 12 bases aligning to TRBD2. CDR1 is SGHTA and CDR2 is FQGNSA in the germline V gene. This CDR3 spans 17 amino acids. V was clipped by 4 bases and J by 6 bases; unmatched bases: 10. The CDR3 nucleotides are TGTGCCAGCAGCTCACTTAGGGGGGGACTAGCGGGCAATGAGCAGTTCTTC. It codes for CASSSLRGGLAGNEQFF.

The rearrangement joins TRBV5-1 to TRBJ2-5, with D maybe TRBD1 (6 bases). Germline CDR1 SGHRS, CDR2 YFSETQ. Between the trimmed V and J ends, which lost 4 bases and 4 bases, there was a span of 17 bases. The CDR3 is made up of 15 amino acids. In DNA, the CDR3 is TGCGCCAGCAGCCTACAAACAGGGAATAGAGAGACCCAGTACTTC. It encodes CASSLQTGNRETQYF.

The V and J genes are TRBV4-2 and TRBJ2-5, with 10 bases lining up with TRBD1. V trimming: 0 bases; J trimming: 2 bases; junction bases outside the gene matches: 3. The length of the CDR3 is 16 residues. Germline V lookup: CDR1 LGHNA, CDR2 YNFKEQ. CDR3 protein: CASSQDRTGGQETQYF. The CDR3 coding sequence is TGTGCCAGCAGCCAAGATCGGACAGGGGGGCAAGAGACCCAGTACTTC.

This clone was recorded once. As DNA, the CDR3 is TGTGCCTGGAGTGTAGCGGGTTGGGATGGCTACACCTTC. Protein sequence: CAWSVAGWDGYTF. The chain carries TRBV30 and TRBJ1-2; no clear D gene. This CDR3 spans 13 amino acids. V was cut by 0 bases and J by 6 bases, with 11 bases left in between. Per germline, CDR1 GTSNPN and CDR2 SVGIG (reference sequence). Looking up the rest from reference TRBV30 and TRBJ1-2 gives the full variable domain: SQTIHQWPATLVQPVGSPLSLECTVEGTSNPNLYWYRQAAGRGLQLLFYSVGIGQISSEVPQNLSASRPQDRQFILSSKKLLLSDSGFYLCAWSVAGWDGYTFGSGTRLTVV.

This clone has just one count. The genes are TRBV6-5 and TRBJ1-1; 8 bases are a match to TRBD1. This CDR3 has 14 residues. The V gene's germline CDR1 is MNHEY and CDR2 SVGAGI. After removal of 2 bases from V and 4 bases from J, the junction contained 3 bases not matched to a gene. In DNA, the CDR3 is TGTGCCAGCAGTTACGCTACAGGGGGCACTGAAGCTTTCTTT. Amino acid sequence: CASSYATGGTEAFF.

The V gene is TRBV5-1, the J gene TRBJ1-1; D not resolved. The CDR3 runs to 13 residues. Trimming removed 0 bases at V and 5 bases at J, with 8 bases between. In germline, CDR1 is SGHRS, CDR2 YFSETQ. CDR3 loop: CASSLDGDTEAFF. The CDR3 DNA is TGCGCCAGCAGCTTGGACGGGGATACTGAAGCTTTCTTT.

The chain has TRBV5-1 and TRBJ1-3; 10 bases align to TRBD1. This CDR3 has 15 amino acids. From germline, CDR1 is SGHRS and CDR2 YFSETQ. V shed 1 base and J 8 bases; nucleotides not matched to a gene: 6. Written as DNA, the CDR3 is TGCGCCAGCAGCTTGCTCGGACAGGGGGTGGACACCATATATTTT. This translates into CASSLLGQGVDTIYF.

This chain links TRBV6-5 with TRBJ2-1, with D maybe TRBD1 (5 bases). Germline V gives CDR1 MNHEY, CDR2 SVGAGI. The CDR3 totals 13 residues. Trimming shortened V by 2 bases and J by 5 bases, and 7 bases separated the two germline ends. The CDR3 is CASSYGAHNEQFF. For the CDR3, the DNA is TGTGCCAGCAGTTACGGGGCACACAATGAGCAGTTCTTC.

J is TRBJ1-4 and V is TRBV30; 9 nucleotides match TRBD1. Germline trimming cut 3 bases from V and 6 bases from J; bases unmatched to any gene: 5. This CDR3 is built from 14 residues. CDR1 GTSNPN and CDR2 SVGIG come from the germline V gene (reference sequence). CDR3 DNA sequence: TGTGCCTGGAGCTCCGGGACAGGGCATGAAAAACTGTTTTTT. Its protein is CAWSSGTGHEKLFF.

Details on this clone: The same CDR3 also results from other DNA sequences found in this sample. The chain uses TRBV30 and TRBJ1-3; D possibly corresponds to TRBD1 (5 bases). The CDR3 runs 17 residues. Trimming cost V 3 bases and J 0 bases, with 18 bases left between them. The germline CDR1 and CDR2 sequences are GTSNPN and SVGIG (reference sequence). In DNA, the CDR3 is TGTGCCTGGAGAAGTCAGGGTCGACGGATCTCTGGAAACACCATATATTTT. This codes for CAWRSQGRRISGNTIYF. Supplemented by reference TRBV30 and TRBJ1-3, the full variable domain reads SQTIHQWPATLVQPVGSPLSLECTVEGTSNPNLYWYRQAAGRGLQLLFYSVGIGQISSEVPQNLSASRPQDRQFILSSKKLLLSDSGFYLCAWRSQGRRISGNTIYFGEGSWLTVV.

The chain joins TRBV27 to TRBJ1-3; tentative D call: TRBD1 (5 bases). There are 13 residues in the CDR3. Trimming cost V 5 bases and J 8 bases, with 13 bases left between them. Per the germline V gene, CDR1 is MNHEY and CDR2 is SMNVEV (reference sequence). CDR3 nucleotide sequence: TGTGCCAGCAGTGCCGGGCCGGGGGACACCATATATTTT. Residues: CASSAGPGDTIYF.